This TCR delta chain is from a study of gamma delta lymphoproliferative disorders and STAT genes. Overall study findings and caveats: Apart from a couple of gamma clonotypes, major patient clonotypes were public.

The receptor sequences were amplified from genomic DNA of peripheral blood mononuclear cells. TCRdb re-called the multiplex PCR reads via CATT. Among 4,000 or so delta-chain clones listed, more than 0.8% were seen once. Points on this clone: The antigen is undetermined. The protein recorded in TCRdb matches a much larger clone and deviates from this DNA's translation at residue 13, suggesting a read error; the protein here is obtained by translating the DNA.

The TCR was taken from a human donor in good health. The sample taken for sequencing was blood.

In DNA form, the CDR3 reads TGTGCCTGTGACACTATTACTGGGGGCCAAGAGAATAGACTCATCTTT. It codes for CACDTITGGQENRLIF. The chain has TRDV2 and TRDJ1, with 8 bases lining up with TRDD3. The CDR3 spans 16 residues. V lost 1 base, J lost 10 bases, and 16 bases stayed unmatched. Per germline, CDR1 GEAIGNYY and CDR2 EKD.